A single sample gave rise to the 15 T cell receptor beta chains below, sequenced in a study of CD8 T cells in ankylosing spondylitis. TCRdb reanalysed the 5' RACE reads using MiXCR and keeps one entry per CDR3 protein. The data contain 350,000 or so distinct CDR3 sequences, less than 10% of them singletons. Study results and limitations: Blood of patients with ankylosing spondylitis appeared to be characterized by a TCR beta motif of several highly homologous variants.

Antigen specificity for these receptors is unknown. Material for sequencing was blood, either unsorted or a sorted T cell fraction (not recorded which). The receptor set was obtained from a male donor with ankylosing spondylitis.

There are many counts of this clonotype. The chain employs TRBV4-1 and TRBJ1-5, with TRBD1 matching 8 bases. This CDR3 is built from 16 residues. The ends lost 4 bases at V and 7 bases at J; junction bases unmatched: 12. Looked up from germline, CDR1 is MGHRA and CDR2 is YSYEKL. CDR3 region: CASSPGRTGFIQPQHF. CDR3 coding DNA: TGCGCCAGCAGCCCCGGCCGGACAGGGTTTATCCAGCCCCAGCATTTT.

The genes are TRBV29-1 and TRBJ2-7, with D maybe TRBD2 (6 bases). The CDR3 contains 15 residues. Germline CDR1 and CDR2: SQVTM and ANQGSEA. Trimming removed 6 bases at V and 0 bases at J, with 18 bases between. DNA of the CDR3: TGCAGCGTCGCCGGAGGGCAGAGAAGCTCCTACGAGCAGTACTTC. Residues: CSVAGGQRSSYEQYF.

This chain links TRBV11-3 with TRBJ2-7; 9 nucleotides agree with TRBD1. Germline V gives CDR1 SGHNT, CDR2 YENEEA. This CDR3 contains 14 residues. Germline trimming cut 5 bases from V and 5 bases from J; bases unmatched to any gene: 7. Written as DNA, the CDR3 is TGTGCCAGCAGCCCGGGGACAGGGTGGGACGAGCAGTACTTC. This codes for CASSPGTGWDEQYF.

This chain connects TRBV7-2 to TRBJ2-7; a weak D match, TRBD2 (6 bases). Trimming cost V 5 bases and J 6 bases, with 20 bases left between them. CDR1 and CDR2 (germline): SGHTA, FQGNSA. The CDR3 covers 15 residues. The CDR3 bases are TGTGCCAGCAGCACCCGGAGGGTAGGGGTCGGCGAGCAGTACTTC. It specifies CASSTRRVGVGEQYF.

This chain links TRBV5-4 with TRBJ2-5, with D perhaps being TRBD1 or TRBD2 (6 bases each). Germline V gene sequence: CDR1 SGHNT, CDR2 YYREEE (reference sequence). Trimming stripped 3 bases from V and 5 bases from J, with 20 bases between. The length of the CDR3 is 16 residues. Here the CDR3 reads CASSWGRGALRETQYF. CDR3 DNA: TGTGCCAGCAGCTGGGGAAGGGGGGCCCTCAGGGAGACCCAGTACTTC. The variable domain in full, with the rest retrieved from reference TRBV5-4 and TRBJ2-5, is ETGVTQSPTHLIKTRGQQVTLRCSSQSGHNTVSWYQQALGQGPQFIFQYYREEENGRGNFPPRFSGLQFPNYSSELNVNALELDDSALYLCASSWGRGALRETQYFGPGTRLLVL.

This clonotype has more than one count but fewer than ten. V and J are TRBV5-1 and TRBJ2-1; 10 positions agree with TRBD2. Germline V lookup: CDR1 SGHRS, CDR2 YFSETQ. The CDR3 length is 16 residues. V was pared by 7 bases and J by 9 bases, with 16 bases of the junction left unmatched. As DNA, the CDR3 is TGCGCCAGCTTCTCAGAGGGGGCTAGCGGGAGTGGTGAGCAGTTCTTC. Translating gives CASFSEGASGSGEQFF.

This clonotype has just a few counts. The CDR3: CASSEGSAGDKGNEQFF. Here the CDR3 DNA reads TGTGCCAGCAGTGAAGGCTCTGCGGGGGATAAGGGCAATGAGCAGTTCTTC. V gene TRBV6-1 combines with J gene TRBJ2-1; 7 bases fit TRBD2. V shed 1 base, J shed 6 bases, and the junction held 12 bases outside the gene matches. Germline values: CDR1 MNHNS, CDR2 SASEGT. The CDR3 has 17 amino acids.

This clonotype was seen repeatedly, ten times or more. This chain connects TRBV12-3 or TRBV12-4 to TRBJ2-5; D may be TRBD1 (6 bases). The CDR3 is 14 residues long. Between the trimmed V and J ends, which lost 6 bases and 4 bases, there was a span of 15 bases. The CDR3 loop reads CASSRVSGVETQYF. In DNA, the CDR3 is TGTGCCAGCAGCCGCGTCTCAGGGGTAGAGACCCAGTACTTC.

The sample holds many counts of this clonotype. The chain carries TRBV3-1 and TRBJ2-7; 8 nucleotides agree with TRBD1. The CDR3 totals 14 residues. Germline V gives CDR1 LGHDT, CDR2 YNNKEL (reference sequence). V lost 6 bases, J lost 3 bases, and 7 bases stayed unmatched. The CDR3 sequence: CASSETGGFYEQYF. In DNA form, the CDR3 reads TGTGCCAGCAGTGAAACAGGGGGTTTCTACGAGCAGTACTTC.

This clonotype appeared many times. The chain recombines TRBV20-1 with TRBJ1-2; tentative D call: TRBD1 (6 bases). V was pared by 5 bases and J by 1 base, with 14 bases between. Germline V gives CDR1 DFQATT, CDR2 SNEGSKA (reference sequence). The CDR3 totals 14 residues. CDR3 residues: CSAVRGWGNYGYTF. CDR3 bases: TGCAGTGCTGTCAGGGGTTGGGGTAACTATGGCTACACCTTC.

For the CDR3, the DNA is TGTGCCAGCAGCCCTACGGGGGGTACGGTGACACAAGAGACCCAGTACTTC. Translation gives CASSPTGGTVTQETQYF. The chain combines TRBV27 with TRBJ2-5; 7 bases align to TRBD2. Germline CDR1 reads MNHEY; CDR2 reads SMNVEV (reference sequence). Trimming removed 6 bases from V and 2 bases from J; junction bases left unmatched: 15. This CDR3 has 17 amino acids.

The chain links TRBV7-2 to TRBJ2-7; 7 nucleotides match TRBD1. The germline gives CDR1 SGHTA, CDR2 FQGNSA. CDR3 size: 14 residues. V lost 5 bases and J lost 6; bases outside the gene matches: 10. CDR3 sequence reads: CASSLTGPGLEQYF. The CDR3 DNA is TGTGCCAGCAGCCTGACAGGGCCGGGGCTCGAGCAGTACTTC. Variable domain in full (rest from reference TRBV7-2 and TRBJ2-7): GAGVSQSPSNKVTEKGKDVELRCDPISGHTALYWYRQSLGQGLEFLIYFQGNSAPDKSGLPSDRFSAERTGGSVSTLTIQRTQQEDSAVYLCASSLTGPGLEQYFGPGTRLTVT.

This sequence joins TRBV7-8 and TRBJ2-3; a weak D match, TRBD1 (5 bases). From germline, CDR1 is SGHVS and CDR2 FQNEAQ. The V end lost 1 base, the J end lost 0 bases, and 17 bases lay between the germline ends. This CDR3 has 18 amino acids. The CDR3 reads CASSLEPDRASSTDTQYF. The CDR3 DNA sequence: TGTGCCAGCAGCTTAGAACCAGACAGAGCATCTAGCACAGATACGCAGTATTTT.

This clonotype has more than one count but fewer than ten. The V and J genes are TRBV12-3 or TRBV12-4 and TRBJ2-2; tentative D call: TRBD2 (6 bases). V lost 6 bases and J 3 bases, leaving 11 bases between the germline ends. This CDR3 region has 14 residues. CDR3 sequence (DNA): TGTGCCAGCAGCCGACCGGGGGACACCGGGGAGCTGTTTTTT. It encodes CASSRPGDTGELFF.

The chain joins TRBV20-1 to TRBJ2-1, with D tentatively TRBD2 (5 bases). Germline V gene sequence: CDR1 DFQATT, CDR2 SNEGSKA (reference sequence). CDR3 size: 12 residues. Deletions cut 3 bases from V and 12 bases from J, with 15 bases between. CDR3 bases: TGCAGTGCTAGGTCTAGCCAGGTGGCGCAGTTCTTC. It encodes CSARSSQVAQFF.